These T cell receptor beta chains were read from a single sample in a study of blood T cell repertoires in COVID-19. Profiling relied on immunoSEQ multiplex PCR, and the TCRdb table lists in-frame clones only, not all of them. The repertoire has hundreds of thousands of clones, 85% of them found once; the top ten carry 7.2%. Sequenced input: peripheral blood. These receptors came from a human donor in a cohort sampled during active COVID-19. CDR3s include the opening cysteine and the closing phenylalanine or tryptophan. The order of the fields is D gene, clone size, J gene, V gene, CDR3 DNA, CDR3 protein. The D gene is left open where the match is weak. Clone size is given for some rows only: seen once, a few or many times, or a class if the clone is expanded.

D gene: -; clone size: few; J gene: TRBJ2-2; V gene: TRBV14; CDR3 DNA: TGTGCCAGCAGCCGGGCCTATGGGAGTACGAACACCGGGGAGCTGTTTTTT; CDR3 protein: CASSRAYGSTNTGELFF
D gene: TRBD2; clone size: -; J gene: TRBJ2-1; V gene: TRBV24-1; CDR3 DNA: TGTGCCACCAGTGATATGCGGGACCCCTTCGATTCTAGCGGGGGGGCCAATGAGCAGTTCTTC; CDR3 protein: CATSDMRDPFDSSGGANEQFF
D gene: -; clone size: -; J gene: TRBJ2-7; V gene: TRBV2; CDR3 DNA: TGTGCCAGCACCACGCGGGACTCCGTGTACTTC; CDR3 protein: CASTTRDSVYF
D gene: TRBD1; clone size: once; J gene: TRBJ1-5; V gene: TRBV27; CDR3 DNA: TGTGCCAGCAGTTTAAAAGGGGGCGGACAGCCCCAGCATTTT; CDR3 protein: CASSLKGGGQPQHF
D gene: -; clone size: -; J gene: TRBJ2-4; V gene: TRBV5-1; CDR3 DNA: TGCGCCAGCAGCTCCCGTGACATTCAGTACTTC; CDR3 protein: CASSSRDIQYF
D gene: -; clone size: -; J gene: TRBJ2-7; V gene: TRBV11-1; CDR3 DNA: TGTGCCAGCAGCCCCCCCGGGGAAACCTACGAGCAGTACTTC; CDR3 protein: CASSPPGETYEQYF
D gene: -; clone size: -; J gene: TRBJ1-6; V gene: TRBV6-5; CDR3 DNA: TGTGCCAGCAGTTCCCGGACTGGAAATTCACCCCTCCACTTT; CDR3 protein: CASSSRTGNSPLHF
D gene: TRBD1; clone size: -; J gene: TRBJ1-6; V gene: TRBV6-4; CDR3 DNA: TGTGCCAGCAGTGTGGGACAGGGTAATTCACCCCTCCACTTT; CDR3 protein: CASSVGQGNSPLHF
D gene: TRBD1; clone size: -; J gene: TRBJ1-2; V gene: TRBV30; CDR3 DNA: TGTGCCTGGACCGTATTCCCGGGACAGGGGGCGATCGGCTACACCTTC; CDR3 protein: CAWTVFPGQGAIGYTF
D gene: -; clone size: -; J gene: TRBJ2-1; V gene: TRBV19; CDR3 DNA: TGTGCCAGTAGTATAGGTAGTGGGGGGGCGGTTGAGCAGTTCTTC; CDR3 protein: CASSIGSGGAVEQFF
D gene: -; clone size: -; J gene: TRBJ1-1; V gene: TRBV4-2; CDR3 DNA: TGTGCCAGCGGGGTGGGACGATACGGGCAGGGGAATACTGAAGCTTTCTTT; CDR3 protein: CASGVGRYGQGNTEAFF
D gene: TRBD1; clone size: -; J gene: TRBJ2-5; V gene: TRBV7-8; CDR3 DNA: TGTGCCAGCAGCCTCGTGGACAGGGTAGAGACCCAGTACTTC; CDR3 protein: CASSLVDRVETQYF
D gene: TRBD2; clone size: -; J gene: TRBJ2-3; V gene: TRBV10-3; CDR3 DNA: TGTGCCACCAGACTAGCGGGGATCACAGATACGCAGTATTTT; CDR3 protein: CATRLAGITDTQYF
D gene: -; clone size: -; J gene: TRBJ1-5; V gene: TRBV14; CDR3 DNA: TGTGCCAGCAGCCTTCAGGGCCCCAATCAGCCCCAGCATTTT; CDR3 protein: CASSLQGPNQPQHF
D gene: -; clone size: -; J gene: TRBJ1-5; V gene: TRBV18; CDR3 DNA: TGTGCCAGCTCACAGGGGGTGGATCAGCCCCAGCATTTT; CDR3 protein: CASSQGVDQPQHF
D gene: -; clone size: -; J gene: TRBJ2-4; V gene: TRBV14; CDR3 DNA: TGTGCCAGCAGCCAAGAGTCAGGGGTGGGCAAAAACATTCAGTACTTC; CDR3 protein: CASSQESGVGKNIQYF
D gene: TRBD1; clone size: -; J gene: TRBJ1-1; V gene: TRBV28; CDR3 DNA: TGTGCCAGCAGGAGTCAGGGGGCTGAAGCTTTCTTT; CDR3 protein: CASRSQGAEAFF
D gene: -; clone size: -; J gene: TRBJ1-6; V gene: TRBV18; CDR3 DNA: TGTGCCAGCTCACTCCCGGCGGTTGTGAATTCACCCCTCCACTTT; CDR3 protein: CASSLPAVVNSPLHF
D gene: -; clone size: -; J gene: TRBJ1-5; V gene: TRBV20-1; CDR3 DNA: TGCAGTGCTAGTTATAGCAATCAGCCCCAGCATTTT; CDR3 protein: CSASYSNQPQHF
D gene: -; clone size: -; J gene: TRBJ1-5; V gene: TRBV7-8; CDR3 DNA: TGTGCCAGCAGCGGACAGTGGGTGGGGGCTGGACAGCCCCAGCATTTT; CDR3 protein: CASSGQWVGAGQPQHF
D gene: -; clone size: -; J gene: TRBJ1-2; V gene: TRBV5-1; CDR3 DNA: TGCGCCAGCAGCTTGGATGCGGTCTATGGCTACACCTTC; CDR3 protein: CASSLDAVYGYTF
D gene: TRBD1; clone size: once; J gene: TRBJ1-1; V gene: TRBV27; CDR3 DNA: TGTGCCAGCAGTTTTCTCAGGGGGGCCATGAACACTGAAGCTTTCTTT; CDR3 protein: CASSFLRGAMNTEAFF
D gene: TRBD2; clone size: -; J gene: TRBJ2-7; V gene: TRBV3-1/TRBV3-2; CDR3 DNA: TGTGCCAGCAGCCCCGGACTAGCGGGGGGTCTAAAACAGTACTTC; CDR3 protein: CASSPGLAGGLKQYF
D gene: TRBD2; clone size: -; J gene: TRBJ2-7; V gene: TRBV10-3; CDR3 DNA: TGTGCCATCAGTGGGCGTCTAGCGGGGGGAGCCTACGAGCAGTACTTC; CDR3 protein: CAISGRLAGGAYEQYF
D gene: TRBD1; clone size: -; J gene: TRBJ2-4; V gene: TRBV5-4; CDR3 DNA: TGTGCCAGCAGCCTAGGACAGGGAAACATTCAGTACTTC; CDR3 protein: CASSLGQGNIQYF
D gene: -; clone size: -; J gene: TRBJ1-1; V gene: TRBV11-2; CDR3 DNA: TGTGCCAGCAGCCCCTATATAAAAGGACACTTAAACACTGAAGCTTTCTTT; CDR3 protein: CASSPYIKGHLNTEAFF
D gene: TRBD1; clone size: -; J gene: TRBJ1-2; V gene: TRBV5-6; CDR3 DNA: TGTGCCAGCAGCTTGATGGGGGACAGGTCCTATGGCTACACCTTC; CDR3 protein: CASSLMGDRSYGYTF
D gene: -; clone size: -; J gene: TRBJ1-4; V gene: TRBV7-2; CDR3 DNA: TGTGCCAGCAGCTTCAGAGGGGGGGCAACTAATGAAAAACTGTTTTTT; CDR3 protein: CASSFRGGATNEKLFF
D gene: TRBD2; clone size: -; J gene: TRBJ2-5; V gene: TRBV6-5; CDR3 DNA: TGTGCCAGCAGTTACACTACTAGCGGGGGGCAAGAGACCCAGTACTTC; CDR3 protein: CASSYTTSGGQETQYF
D gene: -; clone size: -; J gene: TRBJ1-2; V gene: TRBV19; CDR3 DNA: TGTGCCAGCCTACGAACCGATAACTATGGCTACACCTTC; CDR3 protein: CASLRTDNYGYTF
D gene: TRBD1; clone size: -; J gene: TRBJ2-2; V gene: TRBV27; CDR3 DNA: TGTGCCAGCAGTTTAATACAGGGGTTCCCCACCGGGGAGCTGTTTTTT; CDR3 protein: CASSLIQGFPTGELFF
D gene: -; clone size: -; J gene: TRBJ1-2; V gene: TRBV3-1/TRBV3-2; CDR3 DNA: TGTGCCAGCAGCCAAGGACACTCGGGAACCTATGGCTACACCTTC; CDR3 protein: CASSQGHSGTYGYTF
D gene: TRBD2; clone size: -; J gene: TRBJ2-1; V gene: TRBV11-3; CDR3 DNA: TGTGCCAGCAGCCTCTTGGGACTAGCTACCAATGAGCAGTTCTTC; CDR3 protein: CASSLLGLATNEQFF
D gene: TRBD2; clone size: once; J gene: TRBJ2-2; V gene: TRBV11-2; CDR3 DNA: TGTGCCAGCACCGAGCGGGGTTACACCGGGGAGCTGTTTTTT; CDR3 protein: CASTERGYTGELFF
D gene: -; clone size: -; J gene: TRBJ2-6; V gene: TRBV5-4; CDR3 DNA: TGTGCCAGCAGCTTGCTCGGGGGCTCTGGGGCCAACGTCCTGACTTTC; CDR3 protein: CASSLLGGSGANVLTF
D gene: -; clone size: -; J gene: TRBJ2-1; V gene: TRBV7-2; CDR3 DNA: TGTGCCAGCAGCTTGGGAAAGTTGCGGGGCTACAATGAGCAGTTCTTC; CDR3 protein: CASSLGKLRGYNEQFF
D gene: TRBD2; clone size: once; J gene: TRBJ2-7; V gene: TRBV10-3; CDR3 DNA: TGTGCCATCAGTGATTCTAGCGGGGTCTCCTACGAGCAGTACTTC; CDR3 protein: CAISDSSGVSYEQYF
D gene: -; clone size: once; J gene: TRBJ1-2; V gene: TRBV27; CDR3 DNA: TGTGCCAGCAGTTTAGGAGGTGCCCTTGGCTACACCTTC; CDR3 protein: CASSLGGALGYTF
D gene: -; clone size: -; J gene: TRBJ1-5; V gene: TRBV28; CDR3 DNA: TGTGCCAGCAGCAAAGCAGGGGGCAATCAGCCCCAGCATTTT; CDR3 protein: CASSKAGGNQPQHF
D gene: TRBD1; clone size: -; J gene: TRBJ2-7; V gene: TRBV5-1; CDR3 DNA: TGCGCCAGCAACCCGGGACAGGGCTTTGGCGAGCAGTACTTC; CDR3 protein: CASNPGQGFGEQYF
D gene: TRBD1; clone size: -; J gene: TRBJ1-2; V gene: TRBV6-5; CDR3 DNA: TGTGCCACGACGACAGGGTTTACTAACTATGGCTACACCTTC; CDR3 protein: CATTTGFTNYGYTF
D gene: -; clone size: -; J gene: TRBJ2-2; V gene: TRBV14; CDR3 DNA: TGTGCCAGCAGCCAGGGGAGGAACACCGGGGAGCTGTTTTTT; CDR3 protein: CASSQGRNTGELFF
D gene: TRBD1; clone size: -; J gene: TRBJ1-2; V gene: TRBV30; CDR3 DNA: TGTGCCTGGAGTGTAGACAGGGCGGGATATGGCTACACCTTC; CDR3 protein: CAWSVDRAGYGYTF
D gene: -; clone size: -; J gene: TRBJ1-2; V gene: TRBV30; CDR3 DNA: TGTGCCTGGAGTGTACGGTCAGGGCCTCAGCGTGGCTACACCTTC; CDR3 protein: CAWSVRSGPQRGYTF
D gene: -; clone size: -; J gene: TRBJ1-5; V gene: TRBV19; CDR3 DNA: TGTGCCAGTTCACGCCTCTATAGCAATCAGCCCCAGCATTTT; CDR3 protein: CASSRLYSNQPQHF
D gene: -; clone size: -; J gene: TRBJ2-2; V gene: TRBV9; CDR3 DNA: TGTGCCAGCAGCGTAGTTTCCTCCGCCCGAGAAGCCCGGGACACTAACACCGGGGAGCTGTTTTTT; CDR3 protein: CASSVVSSAREARDTNTGELFF
D gene: TRBD1; clone size: -; J gene: TRBJ2-3; V gene: TRBV2; CDR3 DNA: TGTGCCAGCAGTGATTCCCGGGACAGGGTCAGAGATACGCAGTATTTT; CDR3 protein: CASSDSRDRVRDTQYF
D gene: TRBD2; clone size: -; J gene: TRBJ2-7; V gene: TRBV12-3/TRBV12-4; CDR3 DNA: TGTGCCAGCGGAGCGGGGGAGGGAGAGCAGTACTTC; CDR3 protein: CASGAGEGEQYF
D gene: -; clone size: -; J gene: TRBJ1-1; V gene: TRBV27; CDR3 DNA: TGTGCCAGCAGTTTGACAGGGAACACTGAAGCTTTCTTT; CDR3 protein: CASSLTGNTEAFF
D gene: -; clone size: few; J gene: TRBJ1-1; V gene: TRBV18; CDR3 DNA: TGTGCCAGCTCACTTGGGGGCGGCACTGAAGCTTTCTTT; CDR3 protein: CASSLGGGTEAFF
D gene: TRBD1; clone size: -; J gene: TRBJ1-1; V gene: TRBV2; CDR3 DNA: TGTGCCAGCAGTGAAAATGGCCCAGGGGGCACTGAAGCTTTCTTT; CDR3 protein: CASSENGPGGTEAFF